This T cell receptor beta chain derives from a study of vaccination effects on CD4 cells after COVID-19. Broader study findings: Convalescent patients were scarce in the study, and it lacked early post-infection timepoints.

Measured with immunoSEQ multiplex PCR; TCRdb has only the in-frame clones, and not every one. This sample carries fewer than 75,000 clones, about 81% of them seen once, and the ten largest clones take 4.3%. Following an approximately 11-day culture, CD4+ T cells were purified. Participants were given two doses of BNT162b2 or mRNA-1273 vaccine. About this clone itself: The target antigen is unknown.

The sequencing used CD4+ T cells from PBMCs cultured without peptide, collected after COVID-19 vaccination. This clonotype originated in a human donor who received a COVID-19 vaccine.

CDR3 sequence reads: CASSPGGAWTEAFF. In nucleotides, the CDR3 is TGTGCCAGCTCACCAGGGGGCGCGTGGACTGAAGCTTTCTTT. This rearrangement joins TRBV18 to TRBJ1-1; maybe TRBD1 (6 bases). Germline CDR1 reads KGHSH; CDR2 reads LQKENI. V was shortened by 2 bases and J by 5 bases, with 12 bases between the two germline ends. The CDR3 spans 14 residues.